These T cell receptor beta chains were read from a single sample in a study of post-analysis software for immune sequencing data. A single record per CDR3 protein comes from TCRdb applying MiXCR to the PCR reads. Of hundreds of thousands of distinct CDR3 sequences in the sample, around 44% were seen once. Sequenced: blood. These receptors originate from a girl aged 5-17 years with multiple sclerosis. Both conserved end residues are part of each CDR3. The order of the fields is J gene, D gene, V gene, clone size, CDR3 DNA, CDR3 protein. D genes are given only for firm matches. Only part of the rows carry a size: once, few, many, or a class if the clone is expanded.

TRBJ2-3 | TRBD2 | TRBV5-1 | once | TGCGCCCGCAGCGTCTCGACTAGCGGGAGCGGTAAGGCGCAGTATTTT | CARSVSTSGSGKAQYF
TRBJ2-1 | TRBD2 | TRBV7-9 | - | TGTGCCAGCACCACTAGCGGGAGGTTCCATGAGCAGTTCTTC | CASTTSGRFHEQFF
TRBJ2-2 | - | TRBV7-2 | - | TGTGCCAGCAGCTTATCGGCCGGGGAGCTGTTTTTT | CASSLSAGELFF
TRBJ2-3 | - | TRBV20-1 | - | TGCAGTGCTAGAGTTGGGGGCTTGACAGATACGCAGTATTTT | CSARVGGLTDTQYF
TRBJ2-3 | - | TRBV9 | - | TGTGCCAGCAGTGGAGGACTCGTTCGGGATACGCAGTATTTT | CASSGGLVRDTQYF
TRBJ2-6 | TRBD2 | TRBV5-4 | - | TGTGCCAGCGGCCCGGGGGGTGACCTGGCCAACGTCCTGACTTTC | CASGPGGDLANVLTF
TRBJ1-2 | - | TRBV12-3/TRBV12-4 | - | - | CASSPFGQGASFGDGYTF
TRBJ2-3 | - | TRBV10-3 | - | TGTGCCATCAGTGACACGGACCCAGATACGCAGTATTTT | CAISDTDPDTQYF
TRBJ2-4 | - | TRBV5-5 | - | TGTGCCAGCAGCCGGAAGGTCCTCCGCCAAAACATTCAGTACTTC | CASSRKVLRQNIQYF
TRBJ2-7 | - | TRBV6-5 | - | TGTGCCAGCACCGCAGGGGGGATTTACGAGCAGTACTTC | CASTAGGIYEQYF
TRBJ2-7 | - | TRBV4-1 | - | TGCGTCAGCAGCCAAGTGTACCGGGTAGGTCTGGTCAGCTCCTACAATGAGCAGTACTTC | CVSSQVYRVGLVSSYNEQYF
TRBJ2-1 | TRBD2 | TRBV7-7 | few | TGTGCTAGCAGCACTAGTGGGGAGGGTTACAATGAGCAGTTCTTC | CASSTSGEGYNEQFF
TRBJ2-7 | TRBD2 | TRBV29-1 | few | TGCAGCGTTGAAGACCCTCCTAGCGGGATGTACGAGCAGTACTTC | CSVEDPPSGMYEQYF
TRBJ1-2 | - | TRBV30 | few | TGTGCCACTTCGGCGGGGCTTAACTATGGCTACACCTTC | CATSAGLNYGYTF
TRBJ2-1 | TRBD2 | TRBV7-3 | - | TGTGCCAGCAGCCAACGGGGGGCTAGCGGGGGCTCCTACAATGAGCAGTTCTTC | CASSQRGASGGSYNEQFF
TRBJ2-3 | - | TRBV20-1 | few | TGCAGTGCTAGAGATGGGGGACGAGCAGATACGCAGTATTTT | CSARDGGRADTQYF
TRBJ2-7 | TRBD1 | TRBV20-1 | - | TGCAGTGCTAGAGATTCCCGGGACAGGGGCTACGAGCAGTACTTC | CSARDSRDRGYEQYF
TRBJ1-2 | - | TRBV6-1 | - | TGTGCCAGCAGCGAAGTAAGGGGAATTACTAACTATGGCTACACCTTC | CASSEVRGITNYGYTF
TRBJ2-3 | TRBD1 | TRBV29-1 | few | TGCAGCGTTGTACTGACAGGGGGCACAGATACGCAGTATTTT | CSVVLTGGTDTQYF
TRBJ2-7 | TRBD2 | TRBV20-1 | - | TGCAGTGCTAGATCCCTAGCGGGGGTGGCCTACGAGCAGTACTTC | CSARSLAGVAYEQYF
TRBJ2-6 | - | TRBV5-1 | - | TGCGCCAGCAGCGGGCGGGACAGACCAGGCTCTGGGGCCAACGTCCTGACTTTC | CASSGRDRPGSGANVLTF
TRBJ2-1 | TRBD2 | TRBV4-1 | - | TGCGCCAGCAGACCCACGCGGGAGCCCTACAATGAGCAGTTCTTC | CASRPTREPYNEQFF
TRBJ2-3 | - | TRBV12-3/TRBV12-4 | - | TGTGCCAGCAGTTATATGAGTCCAGATACGCAGTATTTT | CASSYMSPDTQYF
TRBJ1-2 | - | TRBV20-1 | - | TGCAGTGCTAGAGATGGGACCGCTAACTATGGCTACACCTTC | CSARDGTANYGYTF
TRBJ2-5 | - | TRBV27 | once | TGTGCCAGCAGTTTTCGGGAGCGCCCAGAGACCCAGTACTTC | CASSFRERPETQYF
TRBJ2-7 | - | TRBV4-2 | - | TGTGCCAGCAGCCAGACCCAGGGGGAGGGCCCAGCCGAGCAGTACTTC | CASSQTQGEGPAEQYF
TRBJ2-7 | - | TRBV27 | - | TGTGCCAGCAGTTTTGTCGGGACACCCTACGAGCAGTACTTC | CASSFVGTPYEQYF
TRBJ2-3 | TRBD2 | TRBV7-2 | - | TGTGCCAGCAGCACACTTGATCTAGCGGGGGGTACAGATACGCAGTATTTT | CASSTLDLAGGTDTQYF
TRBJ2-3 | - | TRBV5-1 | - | TGCGCCAGCAGCTTAACACCTCCTAGCACAGATACGCAGTATTTT | CASSLTPPSTDTQYF
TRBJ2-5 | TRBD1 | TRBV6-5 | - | TGTGCCAGCAGTGGCCGGGACAGGGCTCAAGAGACCCAGTACTTC | CASSGRDRAQETQYF
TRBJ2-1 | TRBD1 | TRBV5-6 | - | TGTGCCAGCACAGGAAGGAGGACAGGCTCCGATGAGCAGTTCTTC | CASTGRRTGSDEQFF
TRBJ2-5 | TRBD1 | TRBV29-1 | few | TGCAGCGTTGTAGGGGGACAGGGGGCGCGACGAGAGACCCAGTACTTC | CSVVGGQGARRETQYF
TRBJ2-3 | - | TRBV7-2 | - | TGTGCCAGCAGAAGAGCGGGCACAGATACGCAGTATTTT | CASRRAGTDTQYF
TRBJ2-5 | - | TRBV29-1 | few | TGCAGCGTTGATGGGACAAATATGCAAGAGACCCAGTACTTC | CSVDGTNMQETQYF
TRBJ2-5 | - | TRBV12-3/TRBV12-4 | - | TGTGCCAGCAGTTACAATAACCCAGAGACCCAGTACTTC | CASSYNNPETQYF
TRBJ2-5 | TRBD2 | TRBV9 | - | TGTGCCAGCAGCGTAGCAGCGGGGGGCCGGGGTTCTCAAGAGACCCAGTACTTC | CASSVAAGGRGSQETQYF
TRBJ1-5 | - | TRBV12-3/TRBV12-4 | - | TGTGCCAGCAACCCCGGGATGGGGCCCCAGCATTTT | CASNPGMGPQHF
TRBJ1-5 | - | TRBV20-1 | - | TGCAGTGCTAGCCCGGGGTTAAGCAATCAGCCCCAGCATTTT | CSASPGLSNQPQHF
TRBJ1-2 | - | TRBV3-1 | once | TGTGCCAGCAGCCAAGCGTCGGGGAATGGCTACACCTTC | CASSQASGNGYTF
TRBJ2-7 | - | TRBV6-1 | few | TGTGCCAGCACCCGGGGAGGACAGTCAACTTACGAGCAGTACTTC | CASTRGGQSTYEQYF
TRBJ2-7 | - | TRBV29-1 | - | TGCAGCGCTGGGGGCGCGGGGACCGAGCAGTACTTC | CSAGGAGTEQYF
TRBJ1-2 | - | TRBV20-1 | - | TGCAGTGCGAGAGTACGGGGTAGCGATGGCTACACCTTC | CSARVRGSDGYTF
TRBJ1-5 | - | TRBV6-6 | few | TGTGCCAGCCGACGGGAGGTTAATCAGCCCCAGCATTTT | CASRREVNQPQHF
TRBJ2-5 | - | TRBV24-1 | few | TGTGCCACCAGTGATTTGAGGGCAGGGAACCAAGAGACCCAGTACTTC | CATSDLRAGNQETQYF
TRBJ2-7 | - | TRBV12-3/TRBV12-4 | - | TGTGCAAGTGGCATAGCCAACGAGCAGTACTTC | CASGIANEQYF
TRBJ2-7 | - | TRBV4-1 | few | TGCGCCAGCGCGCCCGCGCCAGCGGGCTACGAGCAGTACTTC | CASAPAPAGYEQYF
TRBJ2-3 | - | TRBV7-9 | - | TGTGCCAGCAGCCCTCGGACTTCCCCTAGCACAGATACGCAGTATTTT | CASSPRTSPSTDTQYF
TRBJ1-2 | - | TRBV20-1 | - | TGCAGTGCTAGCAGGAAGAACTATGGCTACACCTTC | CSASRKNYGYTF
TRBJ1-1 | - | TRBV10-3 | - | TGTGCCATCAAGGATCTCACTGAAGCTTTCTTT | CAIKDLTEAFF
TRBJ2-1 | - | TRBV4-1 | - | TGCGCCAGCAGCCAAGGACTAGTGGTGTCCTACAATGAGCAGTTCTTC | CASSQGLVVSYNEQFF
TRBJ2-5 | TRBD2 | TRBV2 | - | TGTGCCAGCAGTGAAGCGGTAGCGGGAGGGGGAGAGACCCAGTACTTC | CASSEAVAGGGETQYF
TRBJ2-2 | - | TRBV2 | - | TGTGCCAGCGGTAGGGGTTTGGGCACCGGGGAGCTGTTTTTT | CASGRGLGTGELFF
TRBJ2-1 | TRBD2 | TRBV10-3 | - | TGTGCCATCAGTGGCACCTCCGGGACTAGCGGGGGTGAGCAGTTCTTC | CAISGTSGTSGGEQFF